Listed below are T cell receptor beta chains from one sample, sequenced in a study of identical twins. TCRdb re-analysed the 5' RACE reads in MiXCR, keeping a single row per CDR3 protein. Of 1.5 million or so distinct CDR3 sequences listed, less than 40% were seen once; the top ten hold about 0.25%. Sequencing used cord blood. Source of these receptors: a newborn girl in good health. Both conserved end residues are part of each CDR3. A D gene is named only where the DNA matches it firmly. Part of the rows lack a size; the others show once, few, many or a class for expanded clones.

d_gene,v_gene,j_gene,abundance,CDR3nt,CDR3aa
-,TRBV15,TRBJ2-7,few,TGTGCCACCAGCCGAGTCCCGGGGGTTGGTTCCGAGCAGTACTTC,CATSRVPGVGSEQYF
-,TRBV6-5,TRBJ1-5,many,TGTGCCAGCAGTTACGGACGCAATCAGCCCCAGCATTTT,CASSYGRNQPQHF
-,TRBV5-1,TRBJ2-5,few,TGCGCCAGCAGCTTCCCCAGGGGCGAGGAGCAGTACTTC,CASSFPRGEEQYF
-,TRBV9,TRBJ2-5,few,TGTGCCAGCTCCCTGACTCGGCTGGGGACCCAGTACTTC,CASSLTRLGTQYF
-,TRBV3-1,TRBJ1-1,few,TGTGCCAGCAGCCGAGGGGTGGGCACTGAAGCTTTCTTT,CASSRGVGTEAFF
-,TRBV6-5,TRBJ1-2,-,TGTGCCAGCAGTGCTGCAACCGGGACGGCCTATGGCTACACCTTC,CASSAATGTAYGYTF
-,TRBV20-1,TRBJ2-7,few,TGCAGTGCTTGGGACGAGGGCAGCTCCTACGAGCAGTACTTC,CSAWDEGSSYEQYF
TRBD1,TRBV13,TRBJ2-7,-,TGTGCCAGCAGCCGGGACAGGATAAGGTCCTACGAGCAGTACTTC,CASSRDRIRSYEQYF
TRBD2,TRBV3-1,TRBJ2-7,-,TGTGCCAGCAGCTTTGGACTAGGAGCATCGTCCTACGAGCAGTACTTC,CASSFGLGASSYEQYF
-,TRBV12-3/TRBV12-4,TRBJ2-3,many,TGTGCCAGCAGTCTGGATCCGGGCGATACGCAGTATTTT,CASSLDPGDTQYF
-,TRBV19,TRBJ2-1,-,TGTGCCAGTAGTATAGTGGGATTCTCCTACAATGAGCAGTTCTTC,CASSIVGFSYNEQFF
-,TRBV27,TRBJ1-5,-,TGTGCCAGCAGTTCCTCCTTATTCTCTCGGGGCGATCAGCCCCAGCATTTT,CASSSSLFSRGDQPQHF
TRBD2,TRBV2,TRBJ2-2,-,TGTGCCAGCAGTGCCCGACTAGCGGGGGTTTCCGGGGAGCTGTTTTTT,CASSARLAGVSGELFF
TRBD2,TRBV4-2,TRBJ2-1,-,TGTGCCAGCAGCCAGGGGACTAGCGGGAGGGCCGATGAGCAGTTCTTC,CASSQGTSGRADEQFF
-,TRBV6-5,TRBJ1-2,many,TGTGCCAGCCGGCGTGGTGTAACGGACGAATATGGCTACACCTTC,CASRRGVTDEYGYTF
-,TRBV2,TRBJ1-6,-,TGTGCCAGCAGCGACGTACAGAATTCACCCCTCCACTTT,CASSDVQNSPLHF
TRBD1,TRBV4-1,TRBJ1-1,few,TGCGCCAGCAGCCAAGCCCCGACAGGGGCTAAGAACACTGAAGCTTTCTTT,CASSQAPTGAKNTEAFF
-,TRBV7-9,TRBJ2-1,few,TGTGCCAGCAGCAATAGGAGTGGGGGGCCAAACAATGAGCAGTTCTTC,CASSNRSGGPNNEQFF
TRBD1,TRBV27,TRBJ2-2,few,TGTGCCAGCAGTTATTCGGCAGGGGGTATGGGCACCGGGGAGCTGTTTTTT,CASSYSAGGMGTGELFF
-,TRBV20-1,TRBJ2-7,-,TGCAGTGCTAGGCCCCCGGGCAGTTACAATGAGCAGTACTTC,CSARPPGSYNEQYF
TRBD1,TRBV25-1,TRBJ1-6,few,TGTGCCAGCAGTCGCGCAGGGGGAAGCTCCTATAATTCACCCCTCCACTTT,CASSRAGGSSYNSPLHF
TRBD1,TRBV20-1,TRBJ2-1,-,TGCAGTGCTAGGTCTCCAAAACAGGGGGGTTCCTACAATGAGCAGTTCTTC,CSARSPKQGGSYNEQFF
-,TRBV12-3/TRBV12-4,TRBJ1-6,-,TGTGCCAGCAGTCCCGAGGGTTTCGGGTCACCCCTCCACTTT,CASSPEGFGSPLHF
-,TRBV7-9,TRBJ1-1,-,TGTGCCAGCAGCTTACGGACAACTGAAGCTTTCTTT,CASSLRTTEAFF
-,TRBV12-5,TRBJ1-2,-,TGTGCTAGTGGTTTGGTACGGGGGGACCGGTATGGCTACACTTTC,CASGLVRGDRYGYTF
-,TRBV28,TRBJ2-7,few,TGTGCCAGCAGAGGACAGCCCTCCTACGAGCAGTACTTC,CASRGQPSYEQYF
TRBD2,TRBV10-3,TRBJ2-1,few,TGTGCCATCAGTGAGGAGAGGGGACTAGCGGGCAGCTCCTACAATGAGCAGTTCTTC,CAISEERGLAGSSYNEQFF
TRBD2,TRBV2,TRBJ2-5,few,TGTGCCAGCAGTAAGCAAGGACTAGCGTTTCAAGAGACCCAGTACTTC,CASSKQGLAFQETQYF
-,TRBV5-5,TRBJ2-5,few,TGTGCCAGCAGCTTGGCTCTACTTCTAGCGAGCGAGACCCAGTACTTC,CASSLALLLASETQYF